This T cell receptor (beta chain) was sequenced during a study of blood T cell repertoires in COVID-19. Study in general: In each case, the material was cDNA or gDNA derived from T cells, B-cell-depleted T cells, or PBMCs.

The CDR3 sequence is 14 residues long. With 0 bases clipped from V and 4 bases from J, the junction kept 3 bases outside the gene matches. From germline, CDR1 is GTSNPN and CDR2 SVGIG (reference sequence). The data were produced by immunoSEQ multiplex PCR, yet TCRdb's version contains in-frame clones alone and is incomplete. The sample lists 200,000 or so clones; under 90% were seen once. Sequencing was carried out using peripheral blood. This sequence originates from a man between 45 and 60 years old with acute or convalescent COVID-19. V and J are TRBV30 and TRBJ1-2; 9 bases are shared with TRBD1. The DNA of the CDR3 is TGTGCCTGGAGTGTCACAGGGGGCCTCTATGGCTACACCTTC. Encoded protein: CAWSVTGGLYGYTF.